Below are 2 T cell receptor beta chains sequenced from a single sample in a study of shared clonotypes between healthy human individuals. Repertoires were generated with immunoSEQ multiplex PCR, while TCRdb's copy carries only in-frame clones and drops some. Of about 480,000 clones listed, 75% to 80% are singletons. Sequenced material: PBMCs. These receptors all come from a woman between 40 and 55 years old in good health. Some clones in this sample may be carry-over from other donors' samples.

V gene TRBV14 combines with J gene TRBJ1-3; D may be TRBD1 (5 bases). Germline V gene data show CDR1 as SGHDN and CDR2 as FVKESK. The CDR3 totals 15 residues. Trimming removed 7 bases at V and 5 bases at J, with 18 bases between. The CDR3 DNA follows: TGTGCCAGCACTCTCGGGGGGGGATACCGAAACACCATATATTTT. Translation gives CASTLGGGYRNTIYF.

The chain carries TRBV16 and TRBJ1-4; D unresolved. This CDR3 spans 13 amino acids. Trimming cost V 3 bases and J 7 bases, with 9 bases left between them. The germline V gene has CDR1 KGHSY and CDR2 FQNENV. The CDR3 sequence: CASSQGVGEKLFF. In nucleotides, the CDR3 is TGTGCCAGCAGCCAGGGAGTAGGTGAAAAACTGTTTTTT.